This TCR beta chain was documented in a study of blood T cell repertoires in COVID-19. Study as a whole: COVID-19 samples collected from the United States, Italy and Spain covered acute and convalescent phases. PBMCs, B-cell-depleted T cells, or T cells were the source of the cDNA or gDNA that made up the material.

Measured with immunoSEQ multiplex PCR; TCRdb has only the in-frame clones, and not every one. The sample consists of some 300,000 clones, around nine tenths of them appearing once. Recruited during active infection, patients (from Seattle) were subsequently followed longitudinally. V lost 6 bases to trimming and J lost 1 base; unmatched junction nucleotides: 4. The CDR3 loop spans 14 amino acids. Germline loops: CDR1 MNHEY, CDR2 SMNVEV (reference sequence). The chain recombines TRBV27 with TRBJ2-3; 7 nucleotides agree with TRBD1. The receptor was derived from a woman aged 70-85 years with COVID-19, enrolled during active disease. Material: peripheral blood. Here the CDR3 DNA reads TGTGCCAGCAGATCGACAGGGCGCACAGATACGCAGTATTTT. Translated, it gives CASRSTGRTDTQYF.